Below, 25 T cell receptor beta chains from the same sample are listed, as sequenced in a study of cytomegalovirus exposure and HLA in healthy donors. With 60 Vbeta and 13 Jbeta primers, the PCR was carried out. The method was immunoSEQ multiplex PCR; TCRdb's version includes in-frame clones alone and lacks a portion of them. The table has about 150,000 clones, under 85% seen once. The sequencing input was PBMCs. The receptors here all came from a man aged 18 to 29 in good health and CMV-seronegative.

This sequence joins TRBV5-1 and TRBJ1-2; TRBD1 matches at 9 bases. The CDR3 runs to 13 residues. The V and J ends lost 3 bases and 6 bases, in that order; junction bases with no gene match: 3. Germline V CDR1 and CDR2: SGHRS, YFSETQ. The CDR3 nucleotides are TGCGCCAGCAGCTCGACAGGGGGAAATGGCTACACCTTC. It translates to CASSSTGGNGYTF.

This rearrangement joins TRBV6-5 to TRBJ2-3; D uncertain. V was clipped by 4 bases and J by 4 bases, with 9 bases between them. The CDR3 has 13 amino acids. Germline CDR1 reads MNHEY; CDR2 reads SVGAGI. CDR3 bases: TGTGCCAGCAGTTTGAGAGGCGCAGATACGCAGTATTTT. Its protein is CASSLRGADTQYF.

Here the CDR3 reads CASSFGPSYGYTF. CDR3 nucleotide sequence: TGTGCCAGCAGCTTCGGTCCGAGCTATGGCTACACCTTC. The rearrangement uses TRBV7-3 and TRBJ1-2; D is ambiguous. The CDR3 is 13 residues long. CDR1 and CDR2 (germline): SGHTA, FQGTGA. Trimming left V 3 bases short and J 4 bases short, with 9 bases between.

The CDR3 protein is CASSELGARNTEAFF. The DNA for the CDR3 is TGTGCCAGCAGTGAACTGGGGGCAAGAAACACTGAAGCTTTCTTT. The rearrangement joins TRBV6-1 to TRBJ1-1, with D possibly TRBD1 on 6 matching bases. This CDR3 contains 15 residues. Trimming shortened V by 2 bases and J by 2 bases, and 12 bases separated the two germline ends. Germline loops: CDR1 MNHNS, CDR2 SASEGT.

This clone was recorded once. The rearrangement links TRBV7-9 to TRBJ1-5; TRBD1 agrees at 7 bases. The germline V gene has CDR1 SEHNR and CDR2 FQNEAQ (reference sequence). J gave up 2 bases and V 0 bases, and 7 bases lay outside the gene matches. The CDR3 is 17 residues long. The DNA for the CDR3 is TGTGCCAGCAGCTTAGCGCGGTCAGGGGGAGGCAATCAGCCCCAGCATTTT. Its protein product is CASSLARSGGGNQPQHF. The full variable domain, its missing parts supplied by reference TRBV7-9 and TRBJ1-5, is DTGVSQNPRHKITKRGQNVTFRCDPISEHNRLYWYRQTLGQGPEFLTYFQNEAQLEKSRLLSDRFSAERPKGSFSTLEIQRTEQGDSAMYLCASSLARSGGGNQPQHFGDGTRLSIL.

This clone was seen a single time. A junction end diverges from the germline sequence, so it may reflect a read error. Other DNA sequences in this specimen translate into the identical CDR3. The chain links TRBV5-1 to TRBJ1-6; no clear D. This CDR3 comprises 13 residues. Germline loops: CDR1 SGHRS, CDR2 YFSETQ. CDR3 in amino acids: CASSLFGNSPLHF. CDR3 DNA: TGCGCCAGCAGCTTGTTCGGTAATTCACCCCTCCATTTT.

The chain recombines TRBV6-1 with TRBJ1-1, with 8 bases fitting TRBD1. Trimming took 2 bases from V and 5 from J; bases not matched to a gene: 4. Germline CDR1 and CDR2: MNHNS and SASEGT. The CDR3 sequence is 14 residues long. The CDR3 DNA sequence: TGTGCCAGCAGTGAACCAGGGGGCTGGACTGAAGCTTTCTTT. Amino acid sequence: CASSEPGGWTEAFF.

V gene TRBV28 combines with J gene TRBJ2-1; 7 bases line up with TRBD2. The CDR3 has 15 residues. CDR1 is MDHEN and CDR2 is SYDVKM in the germline V gene. J was trimmed by 2 bases and V by 3 bases; bases with no gene match: 4. In nucleotides, the CDR3 is TGTGCCAGCAGTTTCGGAGCGGGGACCTACAATGAGCAGTTCTTC. Amino acids: CASSFGAGTYNEQFF.

This clone was counted a few times. This rearrangement joins TRBV6-5 to TRBJ2-1, with TRBD2 identical over 11 bases. The CDR3 covers 15 residues. Germline V gene sequence: CDR1 MNHEY, CDR2 SVGAGI. The ends lost 4 bases at V and 4 bases at J; junction bases unmatched: 3. The CDR3 region is CASSLTSGGYNEQFF. The CDR3 nucleotides are TGTGCCAGCAGTTTAACTAGCGGGGGTTACAATGAGCAGTTCTTC.

Note on this clone: A read error may produce the germline difference seen at one junction end. Written as DNA, the CDR3 is TGTGCCAGCAGTGAAGCCCCCCGGGTGCGCTCTGGAAACACCACATATTTT. Its translation: CASSEAPRVRSGNTTYF. This chain connects TRBV6-1 to TRBJ1-3; D remains ambiguous. This CDR3 comprises 17 residues. Germline V CDR1 and CDR2: MNHNS, SASEGT.

The V call is TRBV27, the J call TRBJ2-4; 8 bases are shared with TRBD1. Losses at the gene ends were 5 bases for V and 1 base for J; bases not matched to a gene: 7. Per germline, CDR1 MNHEY and CDR2 SMNVEV (reference sequence). This CDR3 contains 16 residues. The CDR3 region is CASSPRTGTAKNIQYF. The CDR3 nucleotides are TGTGCCAGCAGTCCCCGGACAGGGACGGCCAAAAACATTCAGTACTTC.

This rearrangement joins TRBV6-6 to TRBJ1-4, with 7 bases lining up with TRBD1. V lost 7 bases to trimming and J lost 8 bases; unmatched junction nucleotides: 13. The CDR3 is made up of 15 amino acids. Germline V gene lookup returns CDR1 MNHNY and CDR2 SVGAGI (reference sequence). The CDR3 coding sequence is TGTGCCAGCACCCAGGGCGGCAGGGGGTACGAAAAACTGTTTTTT. Its protein product is CASTQGGRGYEKLFF.

This clone was detected a few times. The V call is TRBV7-3, the J call TRBJ2-2, with D possibly matching TRBD2 (6 bases). Germline lookup yields CDR1 SGHTA and CDR2 FQGTGA. CDR3 length: 15 residues. Trimming cost V 2 bases and J 4 bases, with 11 bases left between them. This chain's CDR3 is CASSLAGGVTGELFF. In DNA, the CDR3 is TGTGCCAGCAGCTTAGCCGGAGGGGTCACCGGGGAGCTGTTTTTT.

V usage is TRBV5-1 and J usage is TRBJ2-3, with 15 bases identical to TRBD2. The germline gives CDR1 SGHRS, CDR2 YFSETQ. With V trimmed by 10 bases and J by 5 bases, 2 bases remained unmatched. The length of the CDR3 is 13 residues. The CDR3 DNA reads as TGCGCCTCGGGACTAGCGGGGGGAGATACGCAGTATTTT. Translation: CASGLAGGDTQYF.

This chain uses TRBV9 with TRBJ1-2; 7 positions agree with TRBD1. Germline V gives CDR1 SGDLS, CDR2 YYNGEE. The V and J ends lost 4 bases and 2 bases, in that order; junction bases with no gene match: 8. The CDR3 covers 15 residues. The CDR3 is CASSPPGGVNYGYTF. The CDR3 DNA sequence: TGTGCCAGCAGCCCCCCAGGGGGAGTGAACTATGGCTACACCTTC.

This clone was counted a few times. The V call is TRBV4-2, the J call TRBJ2-3; D might be TRBD2 (6 bases). In germline, CDR1 is LGHNA, CDR2 YNFKEQ. Trimming removed 0 bases at V and 4 bases at J, with 23 bases between. The length of the CDR3 is 19 residues. CDR3 in amino acids: CASSQDFIRGASFPDTQYF. The CDR3 DNA reads as TGTGCCAGCAGCCAAGATTTTATTCGCGGGGCTAGTTTCCCAGATACGCAGTATTTT.

The chain recombines TRBV5-8 with TRBJ2-2; the match to TRBD1 covers 7 bases. CDR3 length: 14 amino acids. CDR1 is SGHTS and CDR2 is YDEGEE in the germline V gene. V shed 6 bases, J shed 1 base, and the junction held 3 bases outside the gene matches. CDR3 loop: CASIRDRNTGELFF. The CDR3 DNA is TGTGCCAGCATCCGGGACAGGAACACCGGGGAGCTGTTTTTT.

CDR3 in amino acids: CASSAMLNEKLFF. Written as DNA, the CDR3 is TGTGCCAGCAGCGCGATGTTAAATGAAAAACTGTTTTTT. The chain employs TRBV5-4 and TRBJ1-4, with D uncertain. The CDR3 spans 13 residues. V lost 4 bases to trimming and J lost 5 bases, with 9 bases between them. The germline CDR1 and CDR2 sequences are SGHNT and YYREEE (reference sequence).

The V gene is TRBV7-9, the J gene TRBJ2-1; 8 bases fit TRBD2. J lost 0 bases, V lost 8 bases, and 6 bases had no gene match. The CDR3 totals 15 residues. Germline V CDR1 and CDR2: SEHNR, FQNEAQ (reference sequence). The CDR3 loop reads CASEGGGLSYNEQFF. The CDR3 DNA reads as TGTGCCAGCGAGGGCGGGGGGCTCTCCTACAATGAGCAGTTCTTC.

The rearrangement links TRBV14 to TRBJ2-7, with 8 bases aligning to TRBD1. This CDR3 spans 16 amino acids. J was trimmed by 0 bases and V by 3 bases; bases with no gene match: 7. The germline CDR1 and CDR2 sequences are SGHDN and FVKESK. DNA for the CDR3: TGTGCCAGCAGCCACAGCCGGGACAGGAGCTCCTACGAGCAGTACTTC. It yields the protein CASSHSRDRSSYEQYF.

This clone was recorded only once. The chain employs TRBV5-1 and TRBJ2-7; a weak D match, TRBD1 (6 bases). The CDR3 runs 16 residues. In germline, CDR1 is SGHRS, CDR2 YFSETQ. The V end was cut by 1 base, the J end by 0 bases, with 14 bases between. CDR3 loop: CASSLFDRSFSYEQYF. The CDR3 DNA is TGCGCCAGCAGCTTGTTTGACAGGAGTTTCTCCTACGAGCAGTACTTC. Supplemented by reference TRBV5-1 and TRBJ2-7, the full variable domain reads KAGVTQTPRYLIKTRGQQVTLSCSPISGHRSVSWYQQTPGQGLQFLFEYFSETQRNKGNFPGRFSGRQFSNSRSEMNVSTLELGDSALYLCASSLFDRSFSYEQYFGPGTRLTVT.

Of note for this clone: Other DNA sequences in this sample translate to the same CDR3. The chain combines TRBV5-1 with TRBJ2-3; 12 bases line up with TRBD2. After removal of 4 bases from V and 2 bases from J, the junction contained 5 bases not matched to a gene. CDR1 and CDR2 (germline): SGHRS, YFSETQ. This CDR3 comprises 16 residues. The DNA of the CDR3 is TGCGCCAGCAGCCCAGGACTAGCGGGGTACACAGATACGCAGTATTTT. Translated, it gives CASSPGLAGYTDTQYF.

This chain uses TRBV19 with TRBJ2-3; D possibly corresponds to TRBD1 (5 bases). Germline V gives CDR1 LNHDA, CDR2 SQIVND (reference sequence). The V gene lost 5 bases and the J gene lost 8 bases, with 11 bases spanning the gap. The CDR3 runs to 12 residues. CDR3 bases: TGTGCCAGTAGTGCTAGGGGCGCTACGCAGTATTTT. This sequence encodes CASSARGATQYF. Filled out from reference TRBV19 and TRBJ2-3, the complete variable domain reads DGGITQSPKYLFRKEGQNVTLSCEQNLNHDAMYWYRQDPGQGLRLIYYSQIVNDFQKGDIAEGYSVSREKKESFPLTVTSAQKNPTAFYLCASSARGATQYFGPGTRLTVL.

V gene TRBV5-1 combines with J gene TRBJ1-6; 7 bases agree with TRBD1. J gave up 6 bases and V 4 bases, and 10 bases lay outside the gene matches. The length of the CDR3 is 16 residues. Per germline, CDR1 SGHRS and CDR2 YFSETQ. The CDR3 protein is CASSSSPGQSNSPLHF. CDR3 nucleotides: TGCGCCAGCAGCAGCTCCCCGGGACAGTCTAATTCACCCCTCCACTTT.

The V call is TRBV10-3, the J call TRBJ2-1; 8 nucleotides align to TRBD2. The CDR3 consists of 12 residues. The trim removed 11 bases at V and 13 bases at J, leaving 13 bases unmatched. In germline, CDR1 is ENHRY, CDR2 SYGVKD. CDR3 sequence reads: CASTGGGHTQFF. The CDR3 DNA reads as TGTGCCTCAACGGGAGGGGGACACACACAGTTCTTC.